This T cell receptor beta chain was sequenced in a study of OX40 agonist ivuxolimab in advanced cancers. Study as a whole: Intravenous ivuxolimab was administered to patients every 2 weeks at 0.01 to 10 mg/kg. Notes on the study in general: Within 6 weeks, CD4+ and CD8+ blood T cells expanded clonally at 0.1 to 3.0 mg/kg.

The length of the CDR3 is 20 residues. CDR1 is KGHSH, CDR2 LQKENI, per germline. The ends were cut back, 3 bases at V and 2 bases at J, with 28 bases in the middle. About this clone itself: What it binds is unknown.

TCRdb's copy holds only in-frame clones and misses some; the assay was immunoSEQ multiplex PCR. The data show some 25,000 clones, 60% to 85% seen once. The sample was CD4+ or CD8+ T cells sorted from blood, taken in a trial of the OX40 agonist ivuxolimab. This TCR came from an adult with an advanced solid tumor such as melanoma, head and neck, liver or kidney cancer. The V gene is TRBV18, the J gene TRBJ1-1; weak D call: TRBD1 (5 bases). CDR3 sequence (DNA): TGTGCCAGCTCACCGAATAGAAAGACCTCAACGGGACTGGGAAACACTGAAGCTTTCTTT. Residues: CASSPNRKTSTGLGNTEAFF.